Reported below is one TCR beta chain. Its specificity is unknown. The germline V and J ends were trimmed by 4 bases and 0 bases, with 13 bases remaining between them. CDR1 and CDR2 (germline): SGHRS, YFSETQ. The CDR3 spans 15 residues. This record comes from a study of prognosis after radiotherapy for stage I lung cancer. About the study: SBRT was given in 3 to 5 fractions at a biologically effective dose of at least 100 Gy as radiotherapy. The study gave no patient concurrent therapy with stereotactic body radiotherapy. Study-wide results and limits: Lower Shannon entropy values were found after stereotactic body radiation therapy in patients who developed distant metastases.

From genomic DNA, two-round multiplex PCR was used to amplify TCR beta CDR3. Initially, in first-round PCR, primers specific to each TRBV and TRBJ gene were used. One entry per CDR3 protein results from TCRdb running MiXCR on the multiplex PCR reads. The sample holds fewer than 25,000 distinct CDR3 sequences, 40% to 55% seen once. Researchers took about 5.9 milliliters of peripheral blood at each of two time points. The sequences come from PBMCs, collected before or after stereotactic body radiation therapy (not recorded which). This TCR was sampled from a donor over 45 with non-small cell lung cancer. The chain joins TRBV5-1 to TRBJ1-2; maybe TRBD1 (5 bases). The CDR3 loop is CASSQETGANYGYTF. In DNA, the CDR3 is TGCGCCAGCAGCCAGGAAACAGGAGCTAACTATGGCTACACCTTC.